This T cell receptor (beta chain) was sequenced for a study of cytotoxic CD8 clonotypes in ibrutinib-treated CLL. About 2 micrograms of genomic DNA, which was extracted from cryopreserved PBMCs, served as the material used for the TCR beta libraries. With V trimmed by 4 bases and J by 2 bases, 6 bases remained unmatched. The CDR3 is made up of 15 amino acids. Germline lookup yields CDR1 LGHNA and CDR2 YNFKEQ. Investigators sought sequencing depths of between 1 in 200,000 and 1 in 1 million T cells. Some clones are missing from TCRdb's copy, which holds only in-frame ones; the method was immunoSEQ multiplex PCR. In the table there are 45,000 to 65,000 clones, roughly 80% of which are singletons.

The material sequenced was PBMCs, taken after 24 months of ibrutinib treatment. The receptor was derived from a human donor with chronic lymphocytic leukemia. V is TRBV4-2 and J is TRBJ1-1; 8 bases are shared with TRBD1. The DNA of the CDR3 is TGTGCCAGCAGCCCACGCACAGGGGGTAACACTGAAGCTTTCTTT. Protein sequence: CASSPRTGGNTEAFF.